This T cell receptor beta chain is from a study of OX40 agonist ivuxolimab in advanced cancers. Sequencing used immunoSEQ multiplex PCR; TCRdb keeps in-frame clones, though not all of them. The table records around 74,000 clones, around 93% of them present only once. The CDR3 extends over 17 amino acids. In germline, CDR1 is SGHAT, CDR2 FQDESV (reference sequence). Exclusion of a patient followed from autoimmune disease history or systemic immunosuppression. The V and J genes are TRBV11-1 and TRBJ2-5; 10 bases match TRBD1. The DNA end lines up better with TRBJ2-7; the J call may be wrong. This clonotype originated in an adult with an advanced solid tumor such as melanoma, head and neck, liver or kidney cancer. Sequenced here: CD4+ or CD8+ T cells sorted from blood, sampled in a trial of the OX40 agonist ivuxolimab. The DNA for the CDR3 is TGTGCCAGCACTACCACGGGGCGCGGGACAGGGGATTACGAGCAGTACTTC. As protein: CASTTTGRGTGDYEQYF.